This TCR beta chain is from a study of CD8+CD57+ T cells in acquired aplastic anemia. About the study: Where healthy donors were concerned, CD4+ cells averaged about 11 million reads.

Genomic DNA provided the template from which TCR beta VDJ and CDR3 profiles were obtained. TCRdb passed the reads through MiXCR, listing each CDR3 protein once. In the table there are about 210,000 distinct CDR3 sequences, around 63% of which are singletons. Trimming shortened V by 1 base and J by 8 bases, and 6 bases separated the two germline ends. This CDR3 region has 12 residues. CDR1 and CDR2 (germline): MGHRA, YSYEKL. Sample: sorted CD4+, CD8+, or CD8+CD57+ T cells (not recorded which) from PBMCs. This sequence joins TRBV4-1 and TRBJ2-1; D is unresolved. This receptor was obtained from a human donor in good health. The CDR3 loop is CASSQARYEQFF. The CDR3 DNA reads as TGCGCCAGCAGCCAAGCCCGATATGAGCAGTTCTTC.